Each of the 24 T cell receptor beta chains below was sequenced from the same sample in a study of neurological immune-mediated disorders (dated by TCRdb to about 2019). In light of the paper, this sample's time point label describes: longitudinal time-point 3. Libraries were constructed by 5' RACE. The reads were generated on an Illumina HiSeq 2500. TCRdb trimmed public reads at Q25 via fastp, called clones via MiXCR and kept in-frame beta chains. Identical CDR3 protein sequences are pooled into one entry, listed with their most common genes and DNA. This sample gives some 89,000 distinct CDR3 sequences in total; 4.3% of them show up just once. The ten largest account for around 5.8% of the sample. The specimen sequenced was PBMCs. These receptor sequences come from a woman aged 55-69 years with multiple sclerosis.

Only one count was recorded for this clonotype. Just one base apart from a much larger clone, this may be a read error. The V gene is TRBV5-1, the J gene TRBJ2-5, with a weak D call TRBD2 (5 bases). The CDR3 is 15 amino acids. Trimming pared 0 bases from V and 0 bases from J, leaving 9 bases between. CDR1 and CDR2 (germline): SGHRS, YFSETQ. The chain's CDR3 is CASSLVPGYQETQYF. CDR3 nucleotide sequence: TGCGCCAGCAGCTTGGTGCCGGGATACCAAGAGACCCAGTACTTC.

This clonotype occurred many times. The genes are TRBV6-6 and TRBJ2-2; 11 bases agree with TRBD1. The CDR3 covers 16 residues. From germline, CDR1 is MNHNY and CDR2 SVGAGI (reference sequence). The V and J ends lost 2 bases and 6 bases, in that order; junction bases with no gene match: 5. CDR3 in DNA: TGTGCCAGCAGTTACCGCGGACAGGGGGCAGCCGGGGAGCTGTTTTTT. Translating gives CASSYRGQGAAGELFF.

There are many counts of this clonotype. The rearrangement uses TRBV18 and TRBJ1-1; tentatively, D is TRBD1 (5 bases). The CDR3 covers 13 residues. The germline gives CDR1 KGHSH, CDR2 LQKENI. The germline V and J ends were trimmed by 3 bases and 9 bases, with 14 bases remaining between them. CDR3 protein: CASSPRDGVQAFF. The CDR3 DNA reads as TGTGCCAGCTCACCCCGGGACGGCGTACAAGCTTTCTTT.

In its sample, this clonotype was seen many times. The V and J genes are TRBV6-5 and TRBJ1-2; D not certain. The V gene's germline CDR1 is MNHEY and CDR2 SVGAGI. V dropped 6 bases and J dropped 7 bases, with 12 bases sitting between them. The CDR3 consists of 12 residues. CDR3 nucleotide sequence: TGTGCCAGCAGGCGGGATTTTTTTGGCTACACCTTC. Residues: CASRRDFFGYTF.

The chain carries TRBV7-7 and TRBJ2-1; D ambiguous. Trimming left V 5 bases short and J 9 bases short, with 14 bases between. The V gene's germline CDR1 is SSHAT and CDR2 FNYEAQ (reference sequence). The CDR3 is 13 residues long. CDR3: CASSPTVASEQFF. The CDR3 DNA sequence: TGTGCCAGCAGCCCTACCGTGGCATCTGAGCAGTTCTTC.

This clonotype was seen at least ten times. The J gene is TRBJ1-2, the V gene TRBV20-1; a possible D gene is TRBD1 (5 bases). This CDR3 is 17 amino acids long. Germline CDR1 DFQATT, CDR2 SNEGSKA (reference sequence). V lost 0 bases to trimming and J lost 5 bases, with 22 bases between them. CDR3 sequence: CSARDRGFGTGPYGYTF. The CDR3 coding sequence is TGCAGTGCTAGAGATCGGGGGTTCGGGACGGGCCCATATGGCTACACCTTC.

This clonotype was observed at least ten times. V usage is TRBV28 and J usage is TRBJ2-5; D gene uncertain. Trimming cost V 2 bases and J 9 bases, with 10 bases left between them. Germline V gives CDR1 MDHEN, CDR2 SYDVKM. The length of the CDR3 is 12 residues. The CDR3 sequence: CASSLRRLAQYF. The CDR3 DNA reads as TGTGCCAGCAGTTTAAGGCGACTCGCCCAGTACTTC.

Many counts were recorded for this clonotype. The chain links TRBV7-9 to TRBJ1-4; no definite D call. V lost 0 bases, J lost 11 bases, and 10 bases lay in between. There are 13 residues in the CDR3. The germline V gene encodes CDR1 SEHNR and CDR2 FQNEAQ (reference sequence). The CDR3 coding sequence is TGTGCCAGCAGCTTAGCGGCAGAGAGGAAACTGTTTTTT. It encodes CASSLAAERKLFF.

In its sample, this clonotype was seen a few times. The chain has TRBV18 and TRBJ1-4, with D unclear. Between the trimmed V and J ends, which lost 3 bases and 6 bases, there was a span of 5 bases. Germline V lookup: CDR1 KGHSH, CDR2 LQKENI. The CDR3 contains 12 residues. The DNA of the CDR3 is TGTGCCAGCTCACCTAGGGATGAAAAACTGTTTTTT. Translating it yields CASSPRDEKLFF.

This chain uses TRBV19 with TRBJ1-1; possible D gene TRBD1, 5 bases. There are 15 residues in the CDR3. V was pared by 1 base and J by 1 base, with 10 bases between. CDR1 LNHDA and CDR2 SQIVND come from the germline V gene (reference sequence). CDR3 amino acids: CASSIGGGGNTEAFF. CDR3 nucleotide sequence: TGTGCCAGTAGTATAGGGGGCGGGGGGAACACTGAAGCTTTCTTT.

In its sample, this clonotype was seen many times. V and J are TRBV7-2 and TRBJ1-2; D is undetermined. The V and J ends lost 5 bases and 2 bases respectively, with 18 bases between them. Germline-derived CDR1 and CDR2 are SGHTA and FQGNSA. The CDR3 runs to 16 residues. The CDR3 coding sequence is TGTGCCAGCAGCGAAAGAACAGAATTATGGAACTATGGCTACACCTTC. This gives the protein CASSERTELWNYGYTF.

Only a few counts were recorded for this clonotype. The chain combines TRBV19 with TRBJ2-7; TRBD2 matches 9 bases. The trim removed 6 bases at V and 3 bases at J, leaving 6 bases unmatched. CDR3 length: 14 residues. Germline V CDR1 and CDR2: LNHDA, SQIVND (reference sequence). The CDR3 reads CASSQGTSFYEQYF. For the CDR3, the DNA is TGTGCCAGTAGCCAAGGGACTAGCTTCTACGAGCAGTACTTC.

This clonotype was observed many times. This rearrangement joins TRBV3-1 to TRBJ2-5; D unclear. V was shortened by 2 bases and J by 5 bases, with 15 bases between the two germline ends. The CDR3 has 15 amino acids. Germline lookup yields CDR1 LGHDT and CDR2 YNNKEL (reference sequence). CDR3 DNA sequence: TGTGCCAGCAGCCAACCCTTGGCCTTCGGGGAGACCCAGTACTTC. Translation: CASSQPLAFGETQYF.

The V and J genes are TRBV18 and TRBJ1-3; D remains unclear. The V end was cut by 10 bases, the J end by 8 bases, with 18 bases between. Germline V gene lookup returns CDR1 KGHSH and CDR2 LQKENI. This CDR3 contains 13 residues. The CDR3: CATGRGFQDTIYF. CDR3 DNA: TGTGCCACTGGAAGAGGTTTCCAGGACACCATATATTTT.

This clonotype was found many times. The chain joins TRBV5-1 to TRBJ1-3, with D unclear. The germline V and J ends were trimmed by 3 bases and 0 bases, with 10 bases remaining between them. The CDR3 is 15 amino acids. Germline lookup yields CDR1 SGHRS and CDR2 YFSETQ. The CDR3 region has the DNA TGCGCCAGCAGCTCCGGACGAGGCTCTGGAAACACCATATATTTT. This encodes CASSSGRGSGNTIYF.

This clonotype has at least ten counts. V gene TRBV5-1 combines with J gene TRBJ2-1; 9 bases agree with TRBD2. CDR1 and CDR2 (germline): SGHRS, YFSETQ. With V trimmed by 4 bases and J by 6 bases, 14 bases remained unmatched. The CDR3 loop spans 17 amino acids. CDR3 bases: TGCGCCAGCAGCGCACTGCAAAGCGGGGGGCCGTCCAATGAGCAGTTCTTC. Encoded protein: CASSALQSGGPSNEQFF.

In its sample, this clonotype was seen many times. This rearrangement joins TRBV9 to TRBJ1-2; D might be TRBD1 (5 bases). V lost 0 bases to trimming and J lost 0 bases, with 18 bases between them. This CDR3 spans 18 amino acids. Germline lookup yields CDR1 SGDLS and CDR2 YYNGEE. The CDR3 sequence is CASSVATGTNPTNYGYTF. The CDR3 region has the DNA TGTGCCAGCAGCGTAGCCACCGGGACGAATCCTACTAACTATGGCTACACCTTC.

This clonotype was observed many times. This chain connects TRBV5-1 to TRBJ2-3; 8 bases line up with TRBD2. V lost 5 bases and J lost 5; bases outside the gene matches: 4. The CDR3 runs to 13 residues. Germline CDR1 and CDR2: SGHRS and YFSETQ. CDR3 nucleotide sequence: TGCGCCAGCAGAGCGGGGGTTGTAGATACGCAGTATTTT. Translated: CASRAGVVDTQYF.

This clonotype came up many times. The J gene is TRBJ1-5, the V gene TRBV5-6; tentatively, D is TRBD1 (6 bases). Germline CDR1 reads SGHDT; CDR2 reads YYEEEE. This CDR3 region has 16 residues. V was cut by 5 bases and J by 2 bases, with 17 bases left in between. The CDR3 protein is CASRPRGRLGNQPQHF. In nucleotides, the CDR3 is TGTGCCAGCAGACCCCGGGGGCGCCTAGGCAATCAGCCCCAGCATTTT.

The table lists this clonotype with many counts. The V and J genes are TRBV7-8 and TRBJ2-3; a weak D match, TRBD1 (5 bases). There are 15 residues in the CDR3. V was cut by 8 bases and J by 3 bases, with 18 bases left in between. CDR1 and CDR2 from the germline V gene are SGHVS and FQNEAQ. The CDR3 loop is CASALVRGTTDTQYF. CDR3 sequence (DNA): TGTGCCAGCGCCTTGGTAAGGGGTACTACAGATACGCAGTATTTT.

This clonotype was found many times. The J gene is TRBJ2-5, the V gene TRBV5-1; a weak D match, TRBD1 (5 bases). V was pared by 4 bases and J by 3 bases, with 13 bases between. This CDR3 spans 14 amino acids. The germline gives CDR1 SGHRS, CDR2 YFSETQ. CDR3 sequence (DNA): TGCGCCAGCAGCCCCAGCTTAGGGGAAGAGACCCAGTACTTC. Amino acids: CASSPSLGEETQYF. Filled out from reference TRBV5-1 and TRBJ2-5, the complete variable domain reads KAGVTQTPRYLIKTRGQQVTLSCSPISGHRSVSWYQQTPGQGLQFLFEYFSETQRNKGNFPGRFSGRQFSNSRSEMNVSTLELGDSALYLCASSPSLGEETQYFGPGTRLLVL.

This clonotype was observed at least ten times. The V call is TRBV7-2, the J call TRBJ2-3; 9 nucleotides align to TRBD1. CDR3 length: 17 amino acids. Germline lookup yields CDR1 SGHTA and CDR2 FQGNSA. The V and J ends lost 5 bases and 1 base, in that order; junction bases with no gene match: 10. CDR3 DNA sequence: TGTGCCAGCAGCAATCAACAGGGGGCTCTCCGCACAGATACGCAGTATTTT. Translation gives CASSNQQGALRTDTQYF.

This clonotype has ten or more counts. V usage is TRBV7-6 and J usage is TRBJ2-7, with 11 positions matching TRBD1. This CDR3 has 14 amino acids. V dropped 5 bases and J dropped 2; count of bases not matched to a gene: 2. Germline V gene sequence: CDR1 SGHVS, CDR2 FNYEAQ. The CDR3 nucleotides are TGTGCCAGCAGCCGGGACAGGGGGGCCTACGAGCAGTACTTC. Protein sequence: CASSRDRGAYEQYF.

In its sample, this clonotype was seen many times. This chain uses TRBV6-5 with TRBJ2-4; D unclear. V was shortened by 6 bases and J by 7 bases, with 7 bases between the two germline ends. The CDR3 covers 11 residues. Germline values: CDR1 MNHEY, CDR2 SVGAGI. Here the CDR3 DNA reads TGTGCCAGCAGGCTTCGCAACATTCAGTACTTC. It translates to CASRLRNIQYF.